One sample yielded the 24 T cell receptor beta chains listed below, sequenced in a study of cytomegalovirus exposure and HLA in healthy donors. Primers: 60 Vbeta forward and 13 Jbeta reverse. Sequencing was performed with immunoSEQ multiplex PCR; in TCRdb, only in-frame clones are kept and a portion is missing. The sample has approximately 150,000 clones, about 80% seen once; the top ten hold over 0.95%. The sample comprised PBMCs. Source of these receptors: a woman in her forties or fifties in good health and CMV-seronegative.

The chain couples TRBV7-9 to TRBJ2-5; 10 positions match TRBD2. V dropped 6 bases and J dropped 2; count of bases not matched to a gene: 3. CDR1 SEHNR and CDR2 FQNEAQ come from the germline V gene (reference sequence). The CDR3 loop spans 14 amino acids. CDR3 region: CASRTSGEQETQYF. The CDR3 nucleotides read TGTGCCAGCAGAACTAGCGGGGAACAAGAGACCCAGTACTTC.

The chain uses TRBV5-1 and TRBJ1-1; D is ambiguous. CDR1 is SGHRS, CDR2 YFSETQ, per germline. V lost 1 base, J lost 3 bases, and 10 bases lay in between. The length of the CDR3 is 14 residues. CDR3 in amino acids: CASSLLVEDTEAFF. The CDR3 DNA reads TGCGCCAGCAGCTTGTTAGTGGAGGACACTGAAGCTTTCTTT.

The J gene is TRBJ1-5, the V gene TRBV5-1; D gene uncertain. The CDR3 extends over 14 amino acids. The V gene's germline CDR1 is SGHRS and CDR2 YFSETQ. V was pared by 0 bases and J by 0 bases, with 4 bases between. CDR3: CASSLESSNQPQHF. The CDR3 nucleotides are TGCGCCAGCAGCTTGGAGAGTAGCAATCAGCCCCAGCATTTT.

This clone turned up a few times. V usage is TRBV28 and J usage is TRBJ1-1; D is unresolved. The CDR3 runs 14 residues. CDR1 MDHEN and CDR2 SYDVKM come from the germline V gene. V was clipped by 7 bases and J by 5 bases, with 17 bases between them. The CDR3 nucleotides read TGTGCCAGCAATCCGGGTCTTTTGGGTACTGAAGCTTTCTTT. It specifies CASNPGLLGTEAFF.

This clone turned up a few times. The V and J genes are TRBV6-6 and TRBJ1-1; D remains unclear. This CDR3 is 12 amino acids long. V was shortened by 7 bases and J by 0 bases, with 6 bases between the two germline ends. Germline-derived CDR1 and CDR2 are MNHNY and SVGAGI (reference sequence). The CDR3 sequence: CASKEMNTEAFF. Here the CDR3 DNA reads TGTGCCAGCAAAGAGATGAACACTGAAGCTTTCTTT.

The CDR3 sequence is CASRKPGLAGGGTDTQYF. In DNA form, the CDR3 reads TGTGCCAGCAGGAAACCGGGACTAGCGGGAGGAGGCACAGATACGCAGTATTTT. The chain uses TRBV28 and TRBJ2-3; 15 bases map to TRBD2. Germline-derived CDR1 and CDR2 are MDHEN and SYDVKM. CDR3 length: 18 amino acids. V dropped 6 bases and J dropped 1; count of bases not matched to a gene: 8. The variable domain in full, with the rest retrieved from reference TRBV28 and TRBJ2-3, is DVKVTQSSRYLVKRTGEKVFLECVQDMDHENMFWYRQDPGLGLRLIYFSYDVKMKEKGDIPEGYSVSREKKERFSLILESASTNQTSMYLCASRKPGLAGGGTDTQYFGPGTRLTVL.

The chain joins TRBV9 to TRBJ1-5; D is possibly TRBD1 (6 bases). V was cut by 0 bases and J by 2 bases, with 18 bases left in between. Germline V lookup: CDR1 SGDLS, CDR2 YYNGEE. This CDR3 spans 18 amino acids. CDR3 amino acids: CASSVVRRGGMGNQPQHF. The CDR3 DNA sequence: TGTGCCAGCAGCGTAGTTCGACGGGGGGGCATGGGCAATCAGCCCCAGCATTTT.

The chain employs TRBV19 and TRBJ2-4; TRBD1 aligns across 9 bases. The germline V gene encodes CDR1 LNHDA and CDR2 SQIVND (reference sequence). Losses at the gene ends were 5 bases for V and 5 bases for J; bases not matched to a gene: 16. The CDR3 runs to 18 residues. This chain's CDR3 is CASSLRDRVFAFENIQYF. CDR3 sequence (DNA): TGTGCCAGTAGTCTCCGGGACAGGGTTTTCGCCTTCGAAAACATTCAGTACTTC.

This sequence joins TRBV18 and TRBJ1-5, with TRBD1 matching over 7 bases. V lost 1 base, J lost 5 bases, and 8 bases stayed unmatched. CDR3 length equals 16 residues. The germline gives CDR1 KGHSH, CDR2 LQKENI. CDR3 sequence: CASSPRGQGDDQPQHF. The DNA of the CDR3 is TGTGCCAGCTCACCACGGGGGCAGGGGGATGATCAGCCCCAGCATTTT.

Remarks on this clone: The germline gene is not matched at one end of the junction; a read error may be the cause. The chain carries TRBV5-4 and TRBJ2-7; 9 bases are a match to TRBD2. This CDR3 has 13 amino acids. Germline V gives CDR1 SGHNT, CDR2 YYREEE (reference sequence). CDR3 in DNA: TGTGCCAGCAGCCTCGGGGGTAGCGGGAGAATGAACTTC. It yields the protein CASSLGGSGRMNF.

The chain carries TRBV5-1 and TRBJ2-1; 12 nucleotides match TRBD2. Germline V gene sequence: CDR1 SGHRS, CDR2 YFSETQ. This CDR3 contains 17 residues. V lost 0 bases to trimming and J lost 6 bases; unmatched junction nucleotides: 7. The CDR3 sequence: CASSLAPSGGAINEQFF. DNA for the CDR3: TGCGCCAGCAGCTTGGCCCCTAGCGGGGGGGCCATCAATGAGCAGTTCTTC.

The chain links TRBV25-1 to TRBJ2-1; D not certain. The CDR3 extends over 14 amino acids. Trimming pared 5 bases from V and 7 bases from J, leaving 15 bases between. From germline, CDR1 is MGHDK and CDR2 SYGVNS. CDR3 residues: CASSRPEWLNEQFF. For the CDR3, the DNA is TGTGCCAGCAGTCGCCCCGAGTGGTTGAATGAGCAGTTCTTC.

The chain joins TRBV28 to TRBJ1-3; D is undetermined. The CDR3 length is 16 residues. Trimming cost V 1 base and J 0 bases, with 10 bases left between them. CDR1 MDHEN and CDR2 SYDVKM come from the germline V gene. The CDR3 DNA follows: TGTGCCAGCAGTTTATCCTACAGAATCTCTGGAAACACCATATATTTT. Translated, it gives CASSLSYRISGNTIYF.

The chain uses TRBV14 and TRBJ2-5, with D tentatively TRBD1 (5 bases). CDR1 is SGHDN, CDR2 FVKESK, per germline. Trimming took off 4 bases at V and 2 bases at J, with 8 bases between the two ends. CDR3 length: 13 residues. Here the CDR3 DNA reads TGTGCCAGCAGCCGACAGCTACAAGAGACCCAGTACTTC. It specifies CASSRQLQETQYF.

The genes are TRBV11-2 and TRBJ2-7, with unresolved D. The germline V gene encodes CDR1 SGHAT and CDR2 FQNNGV. The CDR3 length is 11 residues. Deletions cut 3 bases from V and 4 bases from J, with 4 bases between. The CDR3 sequence: CASSFTYEQYF. The DNA of the CDR3 is TGTGCCAGCAGCTTTACATACGAGCAGTACTTC.

This clone was counted only a few times. This chain links TRBV7-9 with TRBJ2-7; possibly TRBD1 for D (6 bases). CDR1 and CDR2 from the germline V gene are SEHNR and FQNEAQ (reference sequence). The CDR3 contains 14 residues. The V end lost 4 bases, the J end lost 3 bases, and 13 bases lay between the germline ends. The chain's CDR3 is CASSSGVSLYEQYF. CDR3 sequence (DNA): TGTGCCAGCAGCTCAGGGGTCTCCCTCTACGAGCAGTACTTC.

V and J are TRBV28 and TRBJ2-3, with 8 bases aligning to TRBD2. The CDR3 spans 13 residues. The trim removed 10 bases at V and 6 bases at J, leaving 9 bases unmatched. The germline V gene encodes CDR1 MDHEN and CDR2 SYDVKM. The DNA for the CDR3 is TGTGCCACCATTCTCCCGGGGGGGGATACGCAGTATTTT. This gives the protein CATILPGGDTQYF.

This clone was picked up many times. The genes are TRBV5-1 and TRBJ1-1, with 7 bases lining up with TRBD1. Germline CDR1 and CDR2: SGHRS and YFSETQ. The CDR3 is 18 residues long. The V segment lost 4 bases and the J segment 4 bases; nucleotides outside the gene matches: 19. DNA of the CDR3: TGCGCCAGCAGCGGCCGCCTGGACAGGCCAGCAGTAGGCACTGAAGCTTTCTTT. Protein: CASSGRLDRPAVGTEAFF.

The chain uses TRBV19 and TRBJ2-7; 11 nucleotides match TRBD1. Germline CDR1 is LNHDA and CDR2 is SQIVND (reference sequence). The CDR3 loop spans 16 amino acids. J lost 9 bases, V lost 1 base, and 11 bases had no gene match. CDR3 residues: CASSIVFGQGAIGQYF. DNA of the CDR3: TGTGCCAGTAGTATAGTATTTGGACAGGGGGCAATCGGGCAGTACTTC.

The V call is TRBV27, the J call TRBJ2-2; tentative D call: TRBD1 (7 bases). Trimming removed 6 bases at V and 6 bases at J, with 11 bases between. Germline CDR1 and CDR2: MNHEY and SMNVEV (reference sequence). The CDR3 loop spans 13 amino acids. CDR3 nucleotides: TGTGCCAGCAGCGACAGGGAGGCCGGGGAGCTGTTTTTT. Protein: CASSDREAGELFF.

The V and J genes are TRBV28 and TRBJ1-6; no clear D. This CDR3 is 15 amino acids long. The V gene's germline CDR1 is MDHEN and CDR2 SYDVKM. Trimming cost V 2 bases and J 10 bases, with 15 bases left between them. CDR3 in amino acids: CASSLAGELRSPLHF. DNA of the CDR3: TGTGCCAGCAGTTTAGCCGGGGAGTTGAGGTCACCCCTCCACTTT.

The rearrangement joins TRBV27 to TRBJ1-4, with a weak D call TRBD1 (6 bases). In germline, CDR1 is MNHEY, CDR2 SMNVEV (reference sequence). The ends were cut back, 7 bases at V and 7 bases at J, with 16 bases in the middle. The CDR3 has 14 residues. In nucleotides, the CDR3 is TGTGCCAGCACCAAACTAGGGGGAATTGAAAAACTGTTTTTT. The encoded protein is CASTKLGGIEKLFF.

The V gene is TRBV5-1, the J gene TRBJ1-6; D gene uncertain. The germline V and J ends were trimmed by 2 bases and 0 bases, with 18 bases remaining between them. The CDR3 is 19 residues long. Germline V gene lookup returns CDR1 SGHRS and CDR2 YFSETQ. In DNA, the CDR3 is TGCGCCAGCAGCTTCTACCCTCCGGTAGGGAGCTCCTATAATTCACCCCTCCACTTT. It yields the protein CASSFYPPVGSSYNSPLHF.

The chain combines TRBV9 with TRBJ2-6; tentative D call: TRBD1 (5 bases). In germline, CDR1 is SGDLS, CDR2 YYNGEE. Trimming took 0 bases from V and 2 from J, leaving 21 bases between them. CDR3 length equals 20 residues. The CDR3 coding sequence is TGTGCCAGCAGCGTAGGGGGCGCCATCGCCCCACTGGCTGGGGCCAACGTCCTGACTTTC. Amino acids: CASSVGGAIAPLAGANVLTF.